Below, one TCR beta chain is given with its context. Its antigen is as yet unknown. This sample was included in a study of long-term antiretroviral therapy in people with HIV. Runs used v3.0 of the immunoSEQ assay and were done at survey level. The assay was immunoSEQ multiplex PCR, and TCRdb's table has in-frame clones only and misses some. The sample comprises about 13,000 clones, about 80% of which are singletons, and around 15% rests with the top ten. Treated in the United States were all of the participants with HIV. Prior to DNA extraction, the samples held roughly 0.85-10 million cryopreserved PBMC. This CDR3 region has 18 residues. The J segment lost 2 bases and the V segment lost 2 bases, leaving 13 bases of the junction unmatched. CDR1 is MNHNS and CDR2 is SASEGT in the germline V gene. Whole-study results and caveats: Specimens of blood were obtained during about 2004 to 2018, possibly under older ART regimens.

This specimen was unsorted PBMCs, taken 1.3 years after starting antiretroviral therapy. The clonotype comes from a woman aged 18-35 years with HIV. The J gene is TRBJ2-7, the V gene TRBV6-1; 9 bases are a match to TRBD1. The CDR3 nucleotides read TGTGCCAGCAGTGAACGCTTAACGCCGGGACAGGGCCCCTACGAGCAGTACTTC. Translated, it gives CASSERLTPGQGPYEQYF.